What follows are 14 T cell receptor beta chains derived from one specimen sequenced in a study of neurological immune-mediated disorders. TCRdb reanalysed the 5' RACE reads using MiXCR and keeps one entry per CDR3 protein. The repertoire includes approximately 66,000 distinct CDR3 sequences, 3% to 4% of them detected once, and about 3.5% sits in the top ten. Input material: PBMCs. The receptor set was obtained from a man aged 40-55 years with multiple sclerosis.

This clonotype was picked up many times. The V gene is TRBV7-6, the J gene TRBJ1-4, with D possibly being TRBD1 (5 bases). The V gene's germline CDR1 is SGHVS and CDR2 FNYEAQ. V shed 6 bases and J shed 4 bases, with 12 bases lying between them. The CDR3 is 14 amino acids. Here the CDR3 DNA reads TGTGCCAGCAGGGGGACTTCGGGTAATGAAAAACTGTTTTTT. Protein product: CASRGTSGNEKLFF.

This clonotype came up many times. The CDR3: CASSPTGGPYNEQFF. Written as DNA, the CDR3 is TGTGCCAGCAGTCCTACAGGGGGTCCCTACAATGAGCAGTTCTTC. This rearrangement joins TRBV6-5 to TRBJ2-1; 8 bases match TRBD1. The length of the CDR3 is 15 residues. The germline gives CDR1 MNHEY, CDR2 SVGAGI. Trimming at V came to 5 bases and at J to 2 bases, leaving 5 bases not matched to a gene.

This clonotype was found many times. One end of the junction varies from germline; a read error may be responsible. The chain couples TRBV29-1 to TRBJ2-5; unclear D gene. Germline CDR1 reads SQVTM; CDR2 reads ANQGSEA. The CDR3 runs to 14 residues. In nucleotides, the CDR3 is TGCAGCGTGGCCCCCCAGGCCGGTCAAGGGACCCAGTACTTC. Its translation: CSVAPQAGQGTQYF.

This clonotype was detected many times. The V call is TRBV7-8, the J call TRBJ1-1, with 8 bases aligning to TRBD1. The CDR3 contains 15 residues. Unmatched junction bases numbered 5, after V lost 1 base and J lost 4 bases. Per the germline V gene, CDR1 is SGHVS and CDR2 is FQNEAQ. The CDR3 sequence is CASSLEQGAGTEAFF. The CDR3 DNA is TGTGCCAGCAGCTTAGAGCAGGGGGCGGGCACTGAAGCTTTCTTT. The full variable domain, its missing parts supplied by reference TRBV7-8 and TRBJ1-1, is GAGVSQSPRYKVAKRGQDVALRCDPISGHVSLFWYQQALGQGPEFLTYFQNEAQLDKSGLPSDRFFAERPEGSVSTLKIQRTQQEDSAVYLCASSLEQGAGTEAFFGQGTRLTVV.

This clonotype has a count of ten or more. The chain has TRBV11-2 and TRBJ2-7, with 9 bases matching TRBD1. This CDR3 region has 16 residues. V trimming: 5 bases; J trimming: 2 bases; junction bases outside the gene matches: 10. The germline gives CDR1 SGHAT, CDR2 FQNNGV. Here the CDR3 reads CASSPRLGTGTYEQYF. For the CDR3, the DNA is TGTGCCAGCAGCCCTCGCCTTGGGACAGGGACCTACGAGCAGTACTTC.

This clonotype was observed at least ten times. The chain joins TRBV20-1 to TRBJ1-2, with D maybe TRBD1 (5 bases). The CDR3 runs to 15 residues. Germline V gene lookup returns CDR1 DFQATT and CDR2 SNEGSKA (reference sequence). The V end was cut by 1 base, the J end by 0 bases, with 12 bases between. The CDR3 reads CSARGDSGTNYGYTF. The CDR3 DNA reads as TGCAGTGCTAGAGGAGACAGTGGCACTAACTATGGCTACACCTTC.

In its sample, this clonotype was seen many times. The chain is built from TRBV5-1 and TRBJ2-1, with a weak D call TRBD2 (7 bases). Per germline, CDR1 SGHRS and CDR2 YFSETQ. The CDR3 has 14 residues. V was cut by 1 base and J by 14 bases, with 19 bases left in between. The CDR3 DNA reads TGCGCCAGCAGCTTGCGGGGGGCAGGGGACACAAAGTTCTTC. This encodes CASSLRGAGDTKFF.

This clonotype was observed many times. The chain combines TRBV5-1 with TRBJ2-7, with D hard to call. Germline V CDR1 and CDR2: SGHRS, YFSETQ. Trimming took 0 bases from V and 0 from J, leaving 10 bases between them. The CDR3 runs to 15 residues. The CDR3 nucleotides are TGCGCCAGCAGCTTGGATTCAGGTACCTCCTACGAGCAGTACTTC. Protein product: CASSLDSGTSYEQYF. Variable domain in full (rest from reference TRBV5-1 and TRBJ2-7): KAGVTQTPRYLIKTRGQQVTLSCSPISGHRSVSWYQQTPGQGLQFLFEYFSETQRNKGNFPGRFSGRQFSNSRSEMNVSTLELGDSALYLCASSLDSGTSYEQYFGPGTRLTVT.

Many counts were recorded for this clonotype. This chain connects TRBV7-3 to TRBJ1-1; no clear D. This CDR3 is 13 amino acids long. The germline V and J ends were trimmed by 2 bases and 5 bases, with 9 bases remaining between them. CDR1 and CDR2 (germline): SGHTA, FQGTGA. The CDR3: CASSLGRVTEAFF. The CDR3 DNA reads as TGTGCCAGCAGCTTAGGGCGGGTTACTGAAGCTTTCTTT.

At least ten counts were recorded for this clonotype. This rearrangement joins TRBV20-1 to TRBJ1-1; D is undetermined. Germline CDR1 DFQATT, CDR2 SNEGSKA (reference sequence). The CDR3 extends over 16 amino acids. Trimming pared 5 bases from V and 3 bases from J, leaving 22 bases between. The CDR3 loop reads CSAHLAGKDRDTEAFF. As DNA, the CDR3 is TGCAGTGCTCACCTGGCTGGGAAGGACCGAGACACTGAAGCTTTCTTT.

This clonotype counts as medium-sized. V gene TRBV5-1 combines with J gene TRBJ2-1, with 8 bases matching TRBD2. The CDR3 covers 16 residues. V dropped 0 bases and J dropped 3; count of bases not matched to a gene: 5. CDR1 SGHRS and CDR2 YFSETQ come from the germline V gene. The CDR3 here is CASSLAGAGVYNEQFF. In DNA, the CDR3 is TGCGCCAGCAGCTTGGCCGGAGCGGGGGTCTACAATGAGCAGTTCTTC.

This clonotype was recorded at least ten times. The rearrangement uses TRBV14 and TRBJ2-2, with 10 bases that match TRBD2. Germline V CDR1 and CDR2: SGHDN, FVKESK. The V and J ends lost 4 bases and 3 bases, in that order; junction bases with no gene match: 5. This CDR3 comprises 16 residues. CDR3 bases: TGTGCCAGCAGCCTGGGGACTAGCGTTTACACCGGGGAGCTGTTTTTT. It yields the protein CASSLGTSVYTGELFF.

This clonotype was seen ten or more times. The genes are TRBV18 and TRBJ1-5, with D uncertain. The CDR3 sequence is 13 residues long. CDR1 is KGHSH, CDR2 LQKENI, per germline. Deletions cut 6 bases from V and 4 bases from J, with 10 bases between. The CDR3 DNA is TGTGCCAGCTCCCCCCCTTTTAATCAGCCCCAGCATTTT. Translation gives CASSPPFNQPQHF.

This clonotype was counted at least ten times. The gene calls are TRBV7-6 and TRBJ1-1; D not resolved. The CDR3 has 15 amino acids. Trimming left V 0 bases short and J 4 bases short, with 12 bases between. CDR1 SGHVS and CDR2 FNYEAQ come from the germline V gene. This CDR3 is CASSLAPKAGTEAFF. As DNA, the CDR3 is TGTGCCAGCAGCTTAGCACCGAAGGCGGGCACTGAAGCTTTCTTT.